The 28 T cell receptor beta chains below come from one sample, sequenced in a study of shared clonotypes between healthy human individuals. Libraries were prepared by immunoSEQ multiplex PCR; TCRdb keeps only in-frame clonotypes and omits some of them. This sample has just over 2,000,000 clones; 85% to 95% occur once, and the top ten carry 0.13%. The sequencing input was naive CD4+ T cells sorted from blood. The subset: CD45RA+ positively selected. The receptors stem from a young man in good health.

This chain connects TRBV11-2 to TRBJ1-2, with TRBD1 matching over 8 bases. The CDR3 has 13 residues. V shed 6 bases, J shed 4 bases, and the junction held 4 bases outside the gene matches. Germline loops: CDR1 SGHAT, CDR2 FQNNGV. CDR3 residues: CASSFDRGYGYTF. CDR3 bases: TGTGCCAGCAGTTTCGACAGGGGCTATGGCTACACCTTC.

This CDR3 is CASSLASGVAYEQYF. The CDR3 DNA reads TGTGCCAGCAGCTTAGCAAGCGGGGTTGCCTACGAGCAGTACTTC. The chain uses TRBV7-2 and TRBJ2-7; TRBD2 agrees at 7 bases. This CDR3 contains 15 residues. V gave up 0 bases and J gave up 2 bases; unmatched junction bases: 4. Germline-derived CDR1 and CDR2 are SGHTA and FQGNSA.

The CDR3 DNA reads TGTGCCATCATTAGGGGCAGAGGGAATAGCAATCAGCCCCAGCATTTT. Amino acid sequence: CAIIRGRGNSNQPQHF. The chain combines TRBV10-3 with TRBJ1-5, with D perhaps TRBD1 (5 bases). This CDR3 has 16 residues. The V gene's germline CDR1 is ENHRY and CDR2 SYGVKD. V was pared by 7 bases and J by 0 bases, with 16 bases between.

The chain joins TRBV27 to TRBJ1-1; D is possibly TRBD1 (6 bases). The CDR3 is 14 residues long. The germline V and J ends were trimmed by 3 bases and 1 base, with 9 bases remaining between them. Germline values: CDR1 MNHEY, CDR2 SMNVEV (reference sequence). The CDR3 DNA reads TGTGCCAGCAGTTTCGGGGGGCGGAACACTGAAGCTTTCTTT. Protein: CASSFGGRNTEAFF.

The chain uses TRBV5-6 and TRBJ2-1; D is unclear. Germline-derived CDR1 and CDR2 are SGHDT and YYEEEE. CDR3 length: 13 amino acids. V dropped 4 bases and J dropped 9 bases, with 14 bases sitting between them. CDR3 bases: TGTGCCAGCAGCCCGCCCCATGGTGTTGAGCAGTTCTTC. Protein sequence: CASSPPHGVEQFF.

The J gene is TRBJ2-7, the V gene TRBV7-2; 10 bases agree with TRBD2. The CDR3 loop spans 15 amino acids. The germline V gene has CDR1 SGHTA and CDR2 FQGNSA. V lost 2 bases to trimming and J lost 5 bases; unmatched junction nucleotides: 6. CDR3 bases: TGTGCCAGCAGCTTACGTAGCGGGAGGTCACACGAGCAGTACTTC. It translates to CASSLRSGRSHEQYF.

This clone appeared a few times. Here the CDR3 DNA reads TGTGCCAGCTGCACCGCCACCGGGGAGCTGTTTTTT. It is translated as CASCTATGELFF. The chain recombines TRBV6-6 with TRBJ2-2; D remains ambiguous. The V gene lost 8 bases and the J gene lost 4 bases, with 8 bases spanning the gap. The germline V gene encodes CDR1 MNHNY and CDR2 SVGAGI (reference sequence). This CDR3 contains 12 residues.

The chain is built from TRBV7-2 and TRBJ1-2; D gene uncertain. From germline, CDR1 is SGHTA and CDR2 FQGNSA. The CDR3 totals 13 residues. Between the trimmed V and J ends, which lost 5 bases and 2 bases, there was a span of 9 bases. Written as DNA, the CDR3 is TGTGCCAGCAGCCCCAGTTCCAACTATGGCTACACCTTC. Translation: CASSPSSNYGYTF.

The chain recombines TRBV2 with TRBJ2-7; 13 bases agree with TRBD2. The CDR3 is 15 amino acids. V dropped 6 bases and J dropped 4; count of bases not matched to a gene: 6. Germline CDR1 and CDR2: SNHLY and FYNNEI. For the CDR3, the DNA is TGTGCCAGCAGGGGCCGGACTAGCGGGAGTTACGAGCAGTACTTC. Amino acids: CASRGRTSGSYEQYF.

This sequence joins TRBV30 and TRBJ1-2; 7 bases fit TRBD1. Germline CDR1 reads GTSNPN; CDR2 reads SVGIG (reference sequence). The CDR3 extends over 12 amino acids. V lost 2 bases to trimming and J lost 7 bases; unmatched junction nucleotides: 4. CDR3: CAWSRQGFGYTF. CDR3 DNA sequence: TGTGCCTGGAGTCGACAGGGCTTTGGCTACACCTTC.

The chain uses TRBV30 and TRBJ1-6, with 7 nucleotides matching TRBD1. From germline, CDR1 is GTSNPN and CDR2 SVGIG (reference sequence). The CDR3 is 15 residues long. V dropped 0 bases and J dropped 6; count of bases not matched to a gene: 5. CDR3 sequence reads: CAWSVRQGVNSPLHF. CDR3 DNA: TGTGCCTGGAGTGTACGACAGGGAGTTAATTCACCCCTCCACTTT.

This sequence joins TRBV18 and TRBJ1-2; D not resolved. In germline, CDR1 is KGHSH, CDR2 LQKENI. This CDR3 has 13 amino acids. The V and J ends lost 3 bases and 4 bases respectively, with 9 bases between them. DNA of the CDR3: TGTGCCAGCTCACCTCCAGCTTTCTATGGCTACACCTTC. It translates to CASSPPAFYGYTF.

This sequence joins TRBV18 and TRBJ1-6; D perhaps matches TRBD1 (5 bases). Looked up from germline, CDR1 is KGHSH and CDR2 is LQKENI. CDR3 length: 15 residues. V lost 5 bases and J lost 8, with 16 bases in between. The CDR3 region has the DNA TGTGCCAGCTCAGCAGGGACCTCAGGCGATTCACCCCTCCACTTT. This encodes CASSAGTSGDSPLHF.

This chain connects TRBV7-9 to TRBJ1-4; D gene ambiguous. Germline V lookup: CDR1 SEHNR, CDR2 FQNEAQ (reference sequence). V lost 1 base, J lost 0 bases, and 6 bases lay in between. This CDR3 region has 15 residues. The CDR3 loop reads CASSLVTATNEKLFF. The CDR3 DNA reads TGTGCCAGCAGCTTAGTGACGGCAACTAATGAAAAACTGTTTTTT. Drawing the rest from reference TRBV7-9 and TRBJ1-4, the complete variable domain is DTGVSQNPRHKITKRGQNVTFRCDPISEHNRLYWYRQTLGQGPEFLTYFQNEAQLEKSRLLSDRFSAERPKGSFSTLEIQRTEQGDSAMYLCASSLVTATNEKLFFGSGTQLSVL.

The J gene is TRBJ2-1, the V gene TRBV9; 7 nucleotides line up with TRBD1. There are 16 residues in the CDR3. Germline CDR1 SGDLS, CDR2 YYNGEE. The trim removed 0 bases at V and 5 bases at J, leaving 8 bases unmatched. The CDR3 nucleotides are TGTGCCAGCAGCGTAGGGGGACAGAGCCTAGACAATGAGCAGTTCTTC. Its protein product is CASSVGGQSLDNEQFF.

With regard to this clone: This same CDR3 is encoded by further DNA sequences in the sample. V gene TRBV30 combines with J gene TRBJ2-3; D gene uncertain. Germline V gene sequence: CDR1 GTSNPN, CDR2 SVGIG (reference sequence). The CDR3 has 11 residues. Trimming cost V 1 base and J 4 bases, with 3 bases left between them. This CDR3 reads CAWSAADTQYF. CDR3 nucleotides: TGTGCCTGGAGTGCGGCAGATACGCAGTATTTT.

The rearrangement links TRBV18 to TRBJ1-6, with 9 bases matching TRBD1. V dropped 6 bases and J dropped 0; count of bases not matched to a gene: 6. Germline lookup yields CDR1 KGHSH and CDR2 LQKENI. This CDR3 has 17 residues. The CDR3 DNA reads TGTGCCAGCTCGGGACAGGGATTGAGCTCCTATAATTCACCCCTCCACTTT. Amino acid sequence: CASSGQGLSSYNSPLHF.

The chain has TRBV7-8 and TRBJ1-1; no definite D call. The germline V and J ends were trimmed by 4 bases and 3 bases, with 15 bases remaining between them. The CDR3 spans 15 residues. The germline V gene encodes CDR1 SGHVS and CDR2 FQNEAQ. DNA for the CDR3: TGTGCCAGCAGCTGGATTAACCCGAGGGACACTGAAGCTTTCTTT. Translated: CASSWINPRDTEAFF. Full variable domain (rest looked up from reference TRBV7-8 and TRBJ1-1): GAGVSQSPRYKVAKRGQDVALRCDPISGHVSLFWYQQALGQGPEFLTYFQNEAQLDKSGLPSDRFFAERPEGSVSTLKIQRTQQEDSAVYLCASSWINPRDTEAFFGQGTRLTVV.

This clone has a handful of counts. The rearrangement joins TRBV18 to TRBJ1-2, with 12 positions matching TRBD1. V lost 3 bases and J lost 4; bases outside the gene matches: 12. CDR1 KGHSH and CDR2 LQKENI come from the germline V gene. This CDR3 has 18 residues. Here the CDR3 DNA reads TGTGCCAGCTCACCGGGCCTGGGACAGGGGGCGCTTGGCTATGGCTACACCTTC. Translating it yields CASSPGLGQGALGYGYTF. Drawing the rest from reference TRBV18 and TRBJ1-2, the complete variable domain is NAGVMQNPRHLVRRRGQEARLRCSPMKGHSHVYWYRQLPEEGLKFMVYLQKENIIDESGMPKERFSAEFPKEGPSILRIQQVVRGDSAAYFCASSPGLGQGALGYGYTFGSGTRLTVV.

This rearrangement joins TRBV10-3 to TRBJ2-7; 8 bases are a match to TRBD1. The V gene end was trimmed by 7 bases and the J gene end by 7 bases; junction bases not matched to a gene: 12. Germline lookup yields CDR1 ENHRY and CDR2 SYGVKD. The CDR3 runs to 14 residues. CDR3 in amino acids: CAITSGQGVGEQYF. The DNA of the CDR3 is TGTGCCATCACGTCTGGACAGGGCGTGGGAGAGCAGTACTTC.

CDR3 nucleotide sequence: TGCAGCGTTGAGGGCCGCTATAATGAAAAACTGTTTTTT. Encoded protein: CSVEGRYNEKLFF. V is TRBV29-1 and J is TRBJ1-4; D gene unclear. Germline lookup yields CDR1 SQVTM and CDR2 ANQGSEA. V was clipped by 3 bases and J by 4 bases, with 9 bases between them. The CDR3 sequence is 13 residues long. Full variable domain (missing parts from reference TRBV29-1 and TRBJ1-4): SAVISQKPSRDICQRGTSLTIQCQVDSQVTMMFWYRQQPGQSLTLIATANQGSEATYESGFVIDKFPISRPNLTFSTLTVSNMSPEDSSIYLCSVEGRYNEKLFFGSGTQLSVL.

Details on this clone: This same CDR3 is encoded by further DNA sequences in the sample. This chain connects TRBV30 to TRBJ1-6; D is ambiguous. The length of the CDR3 is 11 residues. Trimming removed 3 bases at V and 6 bases at J, with 3 bases between. Germline values: CDR1 GTSNPN, CDR2 SVGIG (reference sequence). The CDR3 here is CAWSANSPLHF. As DNA, the CDR3 is TGTGCCTGGAGCGCTAATTCACCCCTCCACTTT.

The chain links TRBV6-5 to TRBJ1-1, with TRBD1 matching 8 bases. CDR1 is MNHEY, CDR2 SVGAGI, per germline. With V trimmed by 7 bases and J by 3 bases, 4 bases remained unmatched. The CDR3 runs to 13 residues. The CDR3 sequence: CASKEDRDTEAFF. The CDR3 DNA reads as TGTGCCAGCAAGGAGGACAGGGACACTGAAGCTTTCTTT.

CDR3 loop: CASSLDLRRAPHSYEQYF. The CDR3 DNA is TGTGCCAGCAGCTTAGATTTAAGGAGAGCGCCACACTCCTACGAGCAGTACTTC. The rearrangement uses TRBV7-2 and TRBJ2-7; no reliable D call. CDR1 is SGHTA and CDR2 is FQGNSA in the germline V gene. V gave up 1 base and J gave up 0 bases, with 19 bases separating them. This CDR3 spans 18 amino acids. The full variable domain, with the rest looked up from reference TRBV7-2 and TRBJ2-7, is GAGVSQSPSNKVTEKGKDVELRCDPISGHTALYWYRQSLGQGLEFLIYFQGNSAPDKSGLPSDRFSAERTGGSVSTLTIQRTQQEDSAVYLCASSLDLRRAPHSYEQYFGPGTRLTVT.

The rearrangement uses TRBV10-3 and TRBJ2-3, with 7 positions matching TRBD1. Germline-derived CDR1 and CDR2 are ENHRY and SYGVKD. V gave up 4 bases and J gave up 6 bases; unmatched junction bases: 13. The CDR3 totals 16 residues. CDR3 nucleotide sequence: TGTGCCATCAGTGTCGAGGCAGGGGGATATGGTGATACGCAGTATTTT. Translation: CAISVEAGGYGDTQYF.

The rearrangement links TRBV28 to TRBJ2-7; D unclear. The CDR3 length is 14 residues. Per the germline V gene, CDR1 is MDHEN and CDR2 is SYDVKM. The germline V and J ends were trimmed by 5 bases and 0 bases, with 11 bases remaining between them. The CDR3 protein is CASSESPRSYEQYF. Written as DNA, the CDR3 is TGTGCCAGCAGTGAATCTCCTCGCTCCTACGAGCAGTACTTC. Full variable domain (missing parts from reference TRBV28 and TRBJ2-7): DVKVTQSSRYLVKRTGEKVFLECVQDMDHENMFWYRQDPGLGLRLIYFSYDVKMKEKGDIPEGYSVSREKKERFSLILESASTNQTSMYLCASSESPRSYEQYFGPGTRLTVT.

V gene TRBV4-1 combines with J gene TRBJ1-2, with D uncertain. The CDR3 extends over 13 amino acids. Per the germline V gene, CDR1 is MGHRA and CDR2 is YSYEKL. Trimming shortened V by 3 bases and J by 2 bases, and 7 bases separated the two germline ends. The CDR3 here is CASSQGENYGYTF. The DNA for the CDR3 is TGCGCCAGCAGCCAGGGCGAAAACTATGGCTACACCTTC.

The gene calls are TRBV11-3 and TRBJ2-5, with 8 bases that match TRBD2. Germline CDR1 and CDR2: SGHNT and YENEEA. The CDR3 is 15 amino acids. V lost 0 bases and J lost 5; bases outside the gene matches: 5. The CDR3 sequence: CASSLDGTSAETQYF. CDR3 in DNA: TGTGCCAGCAGCTTAGACGGGACTAGTGCTGAGACCCAGTACTTC.